Listed here are 32 T cell receptor beta chains from one sample, sequenced in a study of T cells in Graves' hyperthyroidism and ophthalmopathy. Authors of the study amplified TCR beta CDR3 regions from RNA transcripts. With the HTBI primer set, the TCR CDR3 went through a first round of RT-PCR. TCRdb re-called the multiplex PCR reads with MiXCR, one entry per CDR3 protein. Of 90,000 to 120,000 distinct CDR3 sequences listed, roughly 15% are singletons. What was sequenced was blood. These receptor sequences come from a woman aged 50 to 60 with Graves' hyperthyroidism.

This clonotype has a count of ten or more. The chain is built from TRBV29-1 and TRBJ2-1; D unclear. Germline V gene sequence: CDR1 SQVTM, CDR2 ANQGSEA. V lost 1 base, J lost 6 bases, and 7 bases lay in between. The length of the CDR3 is 12 residues. CDR3 sequence (DNA): TGCAGCGTTGAAGGGCAGCTCAATGAGCAGTTCTTC. This translates into CSVEGQLNEQFF.

The J gene is TRBJ1-1, the V gene TRBV11-2; D perhaps matches TRBD1 (6 bases). The CDR3 sequence is 15 residues long. V gave up 5 bases and J gave up 3 bases, with 16 bases separating them. Germline CDR1 SGHAT, CDR2 FQNNGV. CDR3: CASSAGQFTYTEAFF. The DNA of the CDR3 is TGTGCCAGCAGCGCCGGACAGTTCACCTACACTGAAGCTTTCTTT.

This clonotype was observed many times. The CDR3 region has the DNA TGCAGTGCTAGAGAGACCGGATTCTTATACGAGCAGTACTTC. It is translated as CSARETGFLYEQYF. The rearrangement uses TRBV20-1 and TRBJ2-7; D is unclear. The germline CDR1 and CDR2 sequences are DFQATT and SNEGSKA (reference sequence). CDR3 size: 14 residues. Between the trimmed V and J ends, which lost 0 bases and 4 bases, there was a span of 13 bases.

This clonotype was detected many times. The chain employs TRBV28 and TRBJ2-3; a possible D gene is TRBD2 (5 bases). Trimming pared 5 bases from V and 8 bases from J, leaving 20 bases between. CDR1 MDHEN and CDR2 SYDVKM come from the germline V gene. The CDR3 totals 15 residues. The CDR3 DNA reads as TGTGCCAGCAGTCCGAATACCCTTCTAGCACCTACGCAGTATTTT. Translation gives CASSPNTLLAPTQYF.

This clonotype was seen ten or more times. The chain couples TRBV12-3 or TRBV12-4 to TRBJ1-2, with D hard to call. The CDR3 loop spans 13 amino acids. V dropped 2 bases and J dropped 2 bases, with 6 bases sitting between them. The CDR3 here is CASSLQQNYGYTF. The CDR3 coding sequence is TGTGCCAGCAGTTTACAACAAAACTATGGCTACACCTTC.

The J gene is TRBJ2-2, the V gene TRBV19; 13 bases align to TRBD2. Losses at the gene ends were 3 bases for V and 4 bases for J; bases not matched to a gene: 8. The CDR3 spans 18 residues. Germline V gene sequence: CDR1 LNHDA, CDR2 SQIVND (reference sequence). CDR3: CASSIKGLAGTPTGELFF. CDR3 coding DNA: TGTGCCAGTAGTATTAAGGGACTAGCGGGAACACCCACCGGGGAGCTGTTTTTT.

This clonotype was observed at least ten times. The gene calls are TRBV19 and TRBJ2-1; D unresolved. The germline gives CDR1 LNHDA, CDR2 SQIVND (reference sequence). V was clipped by 5 bases and J by 0 bases, with 2 bases between them. The length of the CDR3 is 12 residues. CDR3 in amino acids: CASSVSYNEQFF. The CDR3 DNA reads TGTGCCAGTAGTGTCTCCTACAATGAGCAGTTCTTC.

In this sample, this clonotype turned up many times. The rearrangement uses TRBV5-1 and TRBJ2-1; D gene ambiguous. Trimming left V 3 bases short and J 15 bases short, with 16 bases between. Germline loops: CDR1 SGHRS, CDR2 YFSETQ. The CDR3 sequence is 12 residues long. The CDR3 reads CASSSNTLGLFF. In nucleotides, the CDR3 is TGCGCCAGCAGCTCGAACACTTTAGGGCTGTTCTTC.

The chain combines TRBV19 with TRBJ2-2; D possibly corresponds to TRBD1 (6 bases). Per germline, CDR1 LNHDA and CDR2 SQIVND (reference sequence). This CDR3 is 17 amino acids long. Trimming stripped 2 bases from V and 0 bases from J, with 13 bases between. The CDR3: CASSIYGRGANTGELFF. As DNA, the CDR3 is TGTGCCAGTAGTATATATGGCAGGGGCGCGAACACCGGGGAGCTGTTTTTT.

This clonotype was seen ten or more times. This chain uses TRBV13 with TRBJ2-7; a possible D gene is TRBD1 (5 bases). Trimming took 6 bases from V and 5 from J, leaving 11 bases between them. Germline CDR1 and CDR2: PRHDT and FYEKMQ (reference sequence). This CDR3 comprises 12 residues. The CDR3 DNA reads TGTGCCAGCAGTCCAGGGATACACGAGCAGTACTTC. As protein: CASSPGIHEQYF.

This clonotype showed up many times. The chain employs TRBV20-1 and TRBJ1-4, with a tentative D call TRBD1 (5 bases). CDR3 length equals 13 residues. Trimming took 3 bases from V and 2 from J, leaving 7 bases between them. Germline lookup yields CDR1 DFQATT and CDR2 SNEGSKA (reference sequence). This CDR3 is CSASRQTNEKLFF. CDR3 nucleotide sequence: TGCAGTGCTAGCCGACAGACTAATGAAAAACTGTTTTTT.

This clonotype was seen many times. The chain recombines TRBV2 with TRBJ2-2; 12 bases match TRBD2. The CDR3 contains 16 residues. The trim removed 5 bases at V and 6 bases at J, leaving 7 bases unmatched. Germline CDR1 reads SNHLY; CDR2 reads FYNNEI. CDR3 sequence: CASSNRGTSGPGELFF. The CDR3 DNA reads TGTGCCAGCAGTAACCGAGGGACTAGCGGGCCCGGGGAGCTGTTTTTT. Full variable domain (outside the CDR3, taken from reference TRBV2 and TRBJ2-2): EPEVTQTPSHQVTQMGQEVILRCVPISNHLYFYWYRQILGQKVEFLVSFYNNEISEKSEIFDDQFSVERPDGSNFTLKIRSTKLEDSAMYFCASSNRGTSGPGELFFGEGSRLTVL.

This clonotype showed up many times. The CDR3 sequence is CATSDPDRVGELFF. As DNA, the CDR3 is TGTGCCACCAGTGACCCCGATCGGGTCGGGGAGCTGTTTTTT. V usage is TRBV24-1 and J usage is TRBJ2-2, with D unresolved. Germline values: CDR1 KGHDR, CDR2 SFDVKD. The CDR3 spans 14 residues. V lost 4 bases, J lost 7 bases, and 12 bases lay in between.

This clonotype was seen ten or more times. The chain carries TRBV6-1 and TRBJ1-5; no reliable D call. The V and J ends lost 1 base and 7 bases respectively, with 8 bases between them. This CDR3 is built from 13 residues. Germline assignment: CDR1 MNHNS and CDR2 SASEGT. The CDR3 DNA sequence: TGTGCCAGCAGTGAAGTGGTAACCCAGCCCCAGCATTTT. It encodes CASSEVVTQPQHF.

This clonotype came up many times. CDR3 DNA: TGTGCCAGCAGCCCTCCAGGGGGTAATGAAAAACTGTTTTTT. It encodes CASSPPGGNEKLFF. The chain recombines TRBV7-9 with TRBJ1-4, with 7 bases fitting TRBD1. Trimming cost V 5 bases and J 4 bases; bases outside gene matches: 4. The CDR3 contains 14 residues. The germline gives CDR1 SEHNR, CDR2 FQNEAQ (reference sequence).

The table lists this clonotype with many counts. The rearrangement uses TRBV20-1 and TRBJ1-6, with a weak D call TRBD1 (6 bases). Germline CDR1 and CDR2: DFQATT and SNEGSKA (reference sequence). CDR3 length: 16 residues. V lost 0 bases to trimming and J lost 3 bases, with 12 bases between them. CDR3 sequence (DNA): TGCAGTGCTAGAGACCCGACAGGTCTCTATAATTCACCCCTCCACTTT. As protein: CSARDPTGLYNSPLHF.

This clonotype was counted ten times or more. The chain recombines TRBV29-1 with TRBJ2-5; no firm D call. The V and J ends lost 0 bases and 5 bases respectively, with 4 bases between them. Germline CDR1 reads SQVTM; CDR2 reads ANQGSEA. The CDR3 consists of 11 residues. CDR3 nucleotide sequence: TGCAGCGTTGAAGATGGCGAGACCCAGTACTTC. Its translation is CSVEDGETQYF.

The table lists this clonotype with many counts. The genes are TRBV2 and TRBJ2-2; TRBD2 might be the D (7 bases). V gave up 6 bases and J gave up 4 bases, with 21 bases separating them. Germline V lookup: CDR1 SNHLY, CDR2 FYNNEI. This CDR3 contains 17 residues. In DNA form, the CDR3 reads TGTGCCAGCAGCCGCACTACAGGGAGGGGATTCACCGGGGAGCTGTTTTTT. Translation gives CASSRTTGRGFTGELFF. Combining the CDR3 with reference TRBV2 and TRBJ2-2 gives the whole variable domain EPEVTQTPSHQVTQMGQEVILRCVPISNHLYFYWYRQILGQKVEFLVSFYNNEISEKSEIFDDQFSVERPDGSNFTLKIRSTKLEDSAMYFCASSRTTGRGFTGELFFGEGSRLTVL.

V and J are TRBV28 and TRBJ1-2; 11 bases map to TRBD1. The germline CDR1 and CDR2 sequences are MDHEN and SYDVKM. The CDR3 totals 17 residues. Germline trimming cut 7 bases from V and 5 bases from J; bases unmatched to any gene: 15. As DNA, the CDR3 is TGTGCCAGCAAGAACCCCGGTGGGACAGGGGGAGGGTATGGCTACACCTTC. It encodes CASKNPGGTGGGYGYTF.

Ten or more counts support this clonotype. This chain uses TRBV12-3 or TRBV12-4 with TRBJ1-1; 7 bases map to TRBD1. The CDR3 has 15 residues. Trimming took 5 bases from V and 4 from J; bases not matched to a gene: 10. DNA for the CDR3: TGTGCCAGCAGTCGTAACAGGGGAAGAGGCACTGAAGCTTTCTTT. Its protein product is CASSRNRGRGTEAFF.

This clonotype occurred many times. This chain connects TRBV6-5 to TRBJ2-3; D unresolved. The V end was cut by 2 bases, the J end by 6 bases, with 9 bases between. The CDR3 spans 13 residues. Germline CDR1 MNHEY, CDR2 SVGAGI. CDR3 sequence: CASSYRSTDTQYF. In DNA, the CDR3 is TGTGCCAGCAGTTACCGATCAACCGATACGCAGTATTTT.

This clonotype showed up many times. The J gene is TRBJ2-2, the V gene TRBV4-1, with 7 bases fitting TRBD1. J lost 4 bases, V lost 6 bases, and 8 bases had no gene match. This CDR3 contains 15 residues. CDR1 is MGHRA, CDR2 YSYEKL, per germline. The DNA of the CDR3 is TGCGCCAGCAGACCGGGCGCAGGGGGCACCGGGGAGCTGTTTTTT. Amino acids: CASRPGAGGTGELFF.

This clonotype was seen repeatedly, ten times or more. The chain uses TRBV4-2 and TRBJ1-5; possibly TRBD1 for D (5 bases). The CDR3 covers 18 residues. V shed 0 bases and J shed 1 base, with 16 bases lying between them. CDR1 is LGHNA, CDR2 YNFKEQ, per germline. CDR3 coding DNA: TGTGCCAGCAGCCAAGAGGGGCACTCGACGTTCAGCAATCAGCCCCAGCATTTT. Translation gives CASSQEGHSTFSNQPQHF.

This clonotype was picked up a small number of times. V gene TRBV6-2 or TRBV6-3 combines with J gene TRBJ2-3, with 12 nucleotides matching TRBD1. J gave up 7 bases and V 8 bases, and 10 bases lay outside the gene matches. The CDR3 is made up of 15 amino acids. Per germline, CDR1 MNHEY and CDR2 SVGEGT. CDR3 nucleotide sequence: TGTGCCAGCCTAAAGGGGGGACAGGGGGCTAATACGCAGTATTTT. It yields the protein CASLKGGQGANTQYF.

Many counts were recorded for this clonotype. This rearrangement joins TRBV19 to TRBJ1-1; perhaps TRBD1 as D (6 bases). V lost 9 bases and J lost 6, with 11 bases in between. Per the germline V gene, CDR1 is LNHDA and CDR2 is SQIVND (reference sequence). The CDR3 is 11 amino acids. CDR3 DNA sequence: TGTGCCAGCAGCCGGGGGCCTGAAGCTTTCTTT. It is translated as CASSRGPEAFF.

This clonotype was found many times. This sequence joins TRBV11-3 and TRBJ2-1, with D maybe TRBD2 (5 bases). The germline V gene has CDR1 SGHNT and CDR2 YENEEA. This CDR3 comprises 16 residues. Trimming left V 6 bases short and J 0 bases short, with 15 bases between. CDR3 sequence (DNA): TGTGCCAGCAGTTCTAGGACTGCGAGCTCCTACAATGAGCAGTTCTTC. It specifies CASSSRTASSYNEQFF.

Many counts were recorded for this clonotype. The gene calls are TRBV28 and TRBJ2-1, with TRBD2 identical over 11 bases. CDR3 length: 17 residues. CDR1 MDHEN and CDR2 SYDVKM come from the germline V gene. V lost 4 bases, J lost 9 bases, and 14 bases stayed unmatched. The CDR3 DNA reads TGTGCCAGCAGTTCCCCCCCGACTAGCGGGAATTTCGGTGAGCAGTTCTTC. Translating gives CASSSPPTSGNFGEQFF.

This clonotype has at least ten counts. The rearrangement links TRBV7-6 to TRBJ2-7; D ambiguous. Germline V gives CDR1 SGHVS, CDR2 FNYEAQ. Trimming stripped 8 bases from V and 0 bases from J, with 5 bases between. The CDR3 spans 11 residues. This CDR3 reads CASGNSYEQYF. The CDR3 DNA is TGTGCCAGCGGGAACTCCTACGAGCAGTACTTC.

The table lists this clonotype with many counts. V gene TRBV5-1 combines with J gene TRBJ1-1, with TRBD1 matching over 8 bases. V dropped 4 bases and J dropped 1; count of bases not matched to a gene: 9. The CDR3 totals 16 residues. The germline V gene has CDR1 SGHRS and CDR2 YFSETQ. The CDR3 DNA follows: TGCGCCAGCAGCCTGCAGGGGGCCTCAAGGAACACTGAAGCTTTCTTT. The encoded protein is CASSLQGASRNTEAFF.

This clonotype was detected ten times or more. The J gene is TRBJ2-7, the V gene TRBV20-1; the match to TRBD1 covers 12 bases. Unmatched junction bases numbered 4, after V lost 4 bases and J lost 3 bases. In germline, CDR1 is DFQATT, CDR2 SNEGSKA (reference sequence). The CDR3 consists of 14 residues. The CDR3 DNA sequence: TGCAGTGCTAACCGGGACAGGGGGCACTACGAGCAGTACTTC. It yields the protein CSANRDRGHYEQYF.

The chain has TRBV20-1 and TRBJ2-7, with 8 bases lining up with TRBD2. The CDR3 has 14 residues. The trim removed 0 bases at V and 4 bases at J, leaving 5 bases unmatched. CDR1 is DFQATT and CDR2 is SNEGSKA in the germline V gene (reference sequence). The CDR3 sequence is CSARDPGLDYEQYF. In nucleotides, the CDR3 is TGCAGTGCTAGAGACCCGGGACTAGATTACGAGCAGTACTTC.

There are many counts of this clonotype. The chain carries TRBV2 and TRBJ2-1; possible D gene TRBD2, 5 bases. Per germline, CDR1 SNHLY and CDR2 FYNNEI. This CDR3 has 14 residues. The V gene lost 6 bases and the J gene lost 4 bases, with 13 bases spanning the gap. CDR3 residues: CASRPGNLYNEQFF. CDR3 nucleotides: TGTGCCAGCAGGCCCGGGAACCTGTACAATGAGCAGTTCTTC.